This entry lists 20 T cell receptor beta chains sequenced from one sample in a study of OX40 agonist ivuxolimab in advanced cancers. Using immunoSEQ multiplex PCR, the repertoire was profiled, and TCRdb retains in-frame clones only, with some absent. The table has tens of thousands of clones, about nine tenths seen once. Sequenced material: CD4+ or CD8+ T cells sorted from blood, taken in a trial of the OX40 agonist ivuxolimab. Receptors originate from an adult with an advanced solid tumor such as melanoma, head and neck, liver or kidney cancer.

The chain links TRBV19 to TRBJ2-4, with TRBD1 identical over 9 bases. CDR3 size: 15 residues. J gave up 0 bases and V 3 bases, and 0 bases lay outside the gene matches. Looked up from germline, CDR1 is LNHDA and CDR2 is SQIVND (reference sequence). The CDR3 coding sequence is TGTGCCAGTAGTATGGACAGGGGAGCCAAAAACATTCAGTACTTC. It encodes CASSMDRGAKNIQYF. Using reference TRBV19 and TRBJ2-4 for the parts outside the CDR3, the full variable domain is DGGITQSPKYLFRKEGQNVTLSCEQNLNHDAMYWYRQDPGQGLRLIYYSQIVNDFQKGDIAEGYSVSREKKESFPLTVTSAQKNPTAFYLCASSMDRGAKNIQYFGAGTRLSVL.

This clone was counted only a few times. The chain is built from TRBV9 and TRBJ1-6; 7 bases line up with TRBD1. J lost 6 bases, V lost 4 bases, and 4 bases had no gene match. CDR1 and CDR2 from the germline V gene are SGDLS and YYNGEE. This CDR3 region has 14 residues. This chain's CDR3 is CASSPGTVNSPLHF. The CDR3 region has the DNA TGTGCCAGCAGCCCCGGGACAGTTAATTCACCCCTCCACTTT.

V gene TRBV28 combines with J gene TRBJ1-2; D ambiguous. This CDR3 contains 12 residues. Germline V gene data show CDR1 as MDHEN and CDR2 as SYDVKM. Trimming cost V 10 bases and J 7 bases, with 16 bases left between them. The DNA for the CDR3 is TGTGCCACCGTAACCGAGGGTAGTGGCTACACCTTC. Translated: CATVTEGSGYTF.

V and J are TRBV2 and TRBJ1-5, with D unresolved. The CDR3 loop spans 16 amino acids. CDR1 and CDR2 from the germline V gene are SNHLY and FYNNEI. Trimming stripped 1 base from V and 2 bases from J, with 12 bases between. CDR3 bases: TGTGCCAGCAGTGAAGGGGGTCGTAGGGGCAATCAGCCCCAGCATTTT. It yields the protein CASSEGGRRGNQPQHF.

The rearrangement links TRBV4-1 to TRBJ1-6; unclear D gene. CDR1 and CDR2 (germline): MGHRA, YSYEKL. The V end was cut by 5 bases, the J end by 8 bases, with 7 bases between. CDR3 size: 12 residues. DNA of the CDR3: TGCGCCAGCAGCTTTGGGGATTCACCCCTCCACTTT. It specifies CASSFGDSPLHF.

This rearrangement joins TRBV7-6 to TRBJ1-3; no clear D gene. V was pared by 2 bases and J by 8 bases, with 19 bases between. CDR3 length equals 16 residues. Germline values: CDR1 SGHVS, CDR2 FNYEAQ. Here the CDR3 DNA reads TGTGCCAGCAGCTTAATCGGTTTCGGGATCGGAGACACCATATATTTT. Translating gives CASSLIGFGIGDTIYF. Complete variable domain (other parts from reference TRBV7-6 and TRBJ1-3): GAGVSQSPRYKVTKRGQDVALRCDPISGHVSLYWYRQALGQGPEFLTYFNYEAQQDKSGLPNDRFSAERPEGSISTLTIQRTEQRDSAMYRCASSLIGFGIGDTIYFGEGSWLTVV.

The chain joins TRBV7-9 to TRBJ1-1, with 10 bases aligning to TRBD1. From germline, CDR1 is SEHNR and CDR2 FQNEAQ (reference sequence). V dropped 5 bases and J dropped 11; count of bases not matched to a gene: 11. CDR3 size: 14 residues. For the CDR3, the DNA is TGTGCCAGCAGCGAAGGGACAGGGGAGCTTGGGGCTTTCTTT. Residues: CASSEGTGELGAFF.

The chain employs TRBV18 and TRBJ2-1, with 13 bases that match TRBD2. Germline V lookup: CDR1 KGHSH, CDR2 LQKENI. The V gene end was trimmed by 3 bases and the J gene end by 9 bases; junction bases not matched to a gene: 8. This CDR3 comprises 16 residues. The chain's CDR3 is CASSPAAGLAGVEQFF. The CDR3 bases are TGTGCCAGCTCACCCGCGGCCGGACTAGCGGGAGTTGAGCAGTTCTTC.

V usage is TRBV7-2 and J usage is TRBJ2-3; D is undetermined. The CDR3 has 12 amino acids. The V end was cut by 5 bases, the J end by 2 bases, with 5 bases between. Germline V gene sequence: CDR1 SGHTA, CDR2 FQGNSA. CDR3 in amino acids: CASSVDTDTQYF. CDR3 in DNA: TGTGCCAGCAGCGTTGACACAGATACGCAGTATTTT. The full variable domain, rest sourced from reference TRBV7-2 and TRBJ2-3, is GAGVSQSPSNKVTEKGKDVELRCDPISGHTALYWYRQSLGQGLEFLIYFQGNSAPDKSGLPSDRFSAERTGGSVSTLTIQRTQQEDSAVYLCASSVDTDTQYFGPGTRLTVL.

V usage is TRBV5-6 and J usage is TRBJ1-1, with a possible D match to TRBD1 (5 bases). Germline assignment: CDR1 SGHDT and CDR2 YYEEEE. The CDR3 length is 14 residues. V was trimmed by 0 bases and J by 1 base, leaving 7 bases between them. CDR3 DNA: TGTGCCAGCAGCTTGGGGGGCCCGAACACTGAAGCTTTCTTT. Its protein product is CASSLGGPNTEAFF.

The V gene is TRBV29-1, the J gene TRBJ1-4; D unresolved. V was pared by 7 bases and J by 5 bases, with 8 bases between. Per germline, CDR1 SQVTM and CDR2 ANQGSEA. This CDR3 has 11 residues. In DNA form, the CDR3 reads TGCAGCGCTACTACCAATGAAAAACTGTTTTTT. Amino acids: CSATTNEKLFF.

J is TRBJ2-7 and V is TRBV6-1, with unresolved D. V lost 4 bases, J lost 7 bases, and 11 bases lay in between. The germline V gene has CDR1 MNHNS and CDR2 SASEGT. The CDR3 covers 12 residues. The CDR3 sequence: CASSARTQEQYF. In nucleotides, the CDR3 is TGTGCCAGCAGTGCTCGGACGCAAGAGCAGTACTTC.

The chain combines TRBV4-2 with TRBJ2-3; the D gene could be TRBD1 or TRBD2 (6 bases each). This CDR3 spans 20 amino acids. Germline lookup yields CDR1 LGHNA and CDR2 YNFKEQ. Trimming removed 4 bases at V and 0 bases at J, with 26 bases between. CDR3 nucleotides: TGTGCCAGCAGCCCCCACACCAGGCGACAGGCTGGACTAAGCACAGATACGCAGTATTTT. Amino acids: CASSPHTRRQAGLSTDTQYF.

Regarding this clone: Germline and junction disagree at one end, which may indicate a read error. CDR3 sequence (DNA): TGTGCCAGCAGTATAGAAAGGGTAGCGTTCTTAGATACGCAGTATTTT. Its translation: CASSIERVAFLDTQYF. The genes are TRBV19 and TRBJ2-3; the D gene is possibly TRBD2 (5 bases). The CDR3 runs to 16 residues. Germline values: CDR1 LNHDA, CDR2 SQIVND (reference sequence).

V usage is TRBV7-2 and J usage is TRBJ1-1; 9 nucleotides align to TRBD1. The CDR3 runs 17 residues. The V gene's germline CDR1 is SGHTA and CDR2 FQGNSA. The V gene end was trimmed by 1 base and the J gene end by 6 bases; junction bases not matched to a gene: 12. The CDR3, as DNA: TGTGCCAGCAGCTTAGAGGCGGACAGGGGAACCGTTGCTGAAGCTTTCTTT. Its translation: CASSLEADRGTVAEAFF.

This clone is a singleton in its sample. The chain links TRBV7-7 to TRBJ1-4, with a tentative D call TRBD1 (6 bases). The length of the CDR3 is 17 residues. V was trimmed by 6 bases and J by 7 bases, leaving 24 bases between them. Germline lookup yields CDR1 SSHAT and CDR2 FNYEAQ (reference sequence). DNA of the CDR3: TGTGCCAGCAGTTTCACCGGGACAAATTCGTGGGGTGAAAAACTGTTTTTT. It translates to CASSFTGTNSWGEKLFF.

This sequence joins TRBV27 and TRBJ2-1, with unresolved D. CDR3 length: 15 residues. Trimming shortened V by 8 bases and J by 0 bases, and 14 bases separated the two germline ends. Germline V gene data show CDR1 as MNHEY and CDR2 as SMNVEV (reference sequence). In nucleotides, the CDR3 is TGTGCCAGCCTTGGTAGGGCTGACTCCTACAATGAGCAGTTCTTC. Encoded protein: CASLGRADSYNEQFF.

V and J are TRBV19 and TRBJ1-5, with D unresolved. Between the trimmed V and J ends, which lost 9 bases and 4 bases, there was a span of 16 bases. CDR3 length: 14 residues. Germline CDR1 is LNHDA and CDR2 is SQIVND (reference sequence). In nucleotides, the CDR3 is TGTGCCAGCGAACACCGGACGATGAATCAGCCCCAGCATTTT. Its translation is CASEHRTMNQPQHF.

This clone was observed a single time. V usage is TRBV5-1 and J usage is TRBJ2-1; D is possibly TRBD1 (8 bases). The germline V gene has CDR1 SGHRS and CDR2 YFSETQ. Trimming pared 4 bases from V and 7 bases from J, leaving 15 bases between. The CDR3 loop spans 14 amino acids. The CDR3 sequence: CASSRDRGGNEQFF. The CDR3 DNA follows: TGCGCCAGCAGCCGTGACAGGGGAGGGAATGAGCAGTTCTTC.

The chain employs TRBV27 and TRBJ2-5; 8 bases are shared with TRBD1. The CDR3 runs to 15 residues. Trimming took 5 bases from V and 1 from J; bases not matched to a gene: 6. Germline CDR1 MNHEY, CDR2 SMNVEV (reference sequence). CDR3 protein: CASSPTTGGQETQYF. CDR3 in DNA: TGTGCCAGCAGTCCCACCACAGGGGGCCAAGAGACCCAGTACTTC.